The 2 T cell receptor beta chains below were found in one sample sequenced in a study of T cells in Graves' hyperthyroidism and ophthalmopathy. Amplification of TCR beta CDR3 regions was performed using RNA transcripts as template. The HTBI primer set served for first-round RT-PCR of the TCR CDR3. TCRdb recomputed calls from the multiplex PCR reads with MiXCR, one row per CDR3 protein. The sample holds hundreds of thousands of distinct CDR3 sequences, roughly 20% seen once. Sequencing was carried out using blood. The receptors derive from a woman aged 45-65 years with Graves' hyperthyroidism that later progressed to Graves' ophthalmopathy.

This clonotype was counted ten times or more. This chain joins TRBV2 and TRBJ1-1, with TRBD1 as a possible D gene (6 bases). Germline CDR1 SNHLY, CDR2 FYNNEI. Deletions cut 3 bases from V and 3 bases from J, with 11 bases between. The CDR3 has 14 residues. The CDR3: CASSDRGGYTEAFF. CDR3 DNA: TGTGCCAGCAGTGACAGGGGAGGGTACACTGAAGCTTTCTTT.

The chain couples TRBV6-5 to TRBJ2-3, with D unclear. V was pared by 0 bases and J by 4 bases, with 11 bases between. CDR3 length equals 15 residues. CDR1 is MNHEY and CDR2 is SVGAGI in the germline V gene. This chain's CDR3 is CASSYSPVGADTQYF. CDR3 DNA: TGTGCCAGCAGTTACTCTCCTGTTGGGGCAGATACGCAGTATTTT.